The T cell receptor (beta chain) under discussion was sequenced for a study of human versus mouse CDR3 diversity and MHC coevolution. Study-level results: On average, humans showed more CDR3 deletions and insertions than mice. In humans, T-cell selection involved six or seven MHC II alleles. The lowest clonal inequality scores came from most of the three human donors.

To note about this clone: The target antigen is unknown.

Only in-frame clones appear in the TCRdb table, and some are missing; sequencing was by immunoSEQ multiplex PCR. Among about 77,000 clones, 85% to 95% were seen once, and the ten largest hold less than 0.19%. Naive CD4 T cells, CD45RO-negative and CD62L-positive, were flow-sorted from PBMCs. Sequencing used naive CD4+ T cells from blood. Subset here: CD45RO-negative CD62L-positive naive CD4 T cells. This TCR was sampled from a person aged 30 to 70 in good health.

CDR3 DNA sequence: TGTGCCAGCAGAAACGGCGGGTACTATGGCTACACCTTC. Protein: CASRNGGYYGYTF. V usage is TRBV6-5 and J usage is TRBJ1-2; the D is unclear. CDR1 and CDR2 from the germline V gene are MNHEY and SVGAGI. V lost 6 bases to trimming and J lost 3 bases, with 11 bases between them. There are 13 residues in the CDR3.